This entry is about one T cell receptor beta chain. Its antigen is not identified. These data are taken from a study of Graves' ophthalmopathy and Graves' hyperthyroidism. In this cohort, patients with other autoimmune diseases, uncontrolled infections, pregnancy or lactation were excluded. From fresh peripheral blood, over 9 ml in volume, the PBMCs were obtained. V gave up 1 base and J gave up 3 bases, with 9 bases separating them. From germline, CDR1 is SEHNR and CDR2 FQNEAQ (reference sequence). The CDR3 sequence is 14 residues long. Researchers took RNA transcripts and amplified TCR beta CDR3 regions from them. Investigators did first-round RT-PCR with HTBI primers, then second-round multiplex PCR. TCRdb analysed the multiplex PCR reads with MiXCR anew, one entry per CDR3 protein. The sample records 500,000 to 700,000 distinct CDR3 sequences, approximately 21% being singletons. Study findings and constraints: Blood repertoires reportedly contained most expanded thyroid clonotypes above 0.001 frequency.

The J gene is TRBJ1-1, the V gene TRBV7-9, with D hard to call. Sequencing was carried out using peripheral blood. This TCR came from a woman under 30 with stable Graves' hyperthyroidism. Some clones in this sample may be carry-over from other donors' samples. The CDR3 protein is CASSLGEQHTEAFF. In DNA form, the CDR3 reads TGTGCCAGCAGCTTAGGAGAACAGCACACTGAAGCTTTCTTT.